This is a list of T cell receptor beta chains from one sample in a study of blood T cells in healthy people across ages. TCRdb re-analysed the 5' RACE reads in MiXCR, keeping a single row per CDR3 protein. The repertoire has some 1.5 million distinct CDR3 sequences, 40% to 45% of them found once; the top ten carry less than 5%. The sample consisted of blood. These receptors were collected from a woman aged 18-29 years in good health. The CDR3 runs from the conserved cysteine through the conserved F or W.

>TRBV5-1|14
CASSHSGRNNGQFF
>TRBV28|14
CASRISGNTGELFF
>TRBV12-3/TRBV12-4|14
CASSVSDMNTEAFF
>TRBV7-2|19
CASSLGIQRGSSGANVLTF
>TRBV20-1|16
CSARGLERPTAYEQYF
>TRBV4-2|18
CASSQEGGGRHKGNEQFF
>TRBV4-1|17
CASSQDGRGPSNQPQHF
>TRBV7-2|14
CASGQRARTDTQYF
>TRBV6-2/TRBV6-3|13
CASSPRRSNEQFF
>TRBV10-3|14
CAISEPGQGNEQFF
>TRBV6-5|14
CASSGWDSSYEQYF
>TRBV20-1|14
CSAARTGVKNEQYF
>TRBV6-2/TRBV6-3|16
CASSYMGHDFTYEQYF
>TRBV5-5|14
CASSFGPSNDGYTF
>TRBV6-2/TRBV6-3|13
CASTRGVNYGYTF
>TRBV4-2|16
CASSVAGGPLTGELFF
>TRBV6-5|14
CASSPWTVNTEAFF
>TRBV19|12
CASSNWTGSYTF
>TRBV20-1|12
CSARTSRDEQFF
>TRBV12-3/TRBV12-4|15
CASSLTQGRTDTQYF
>TRBV12-3/TRBV12-4|15
CASSLVDRGERGYTF
>TRBV7-8|14
CASSFDGVVDEQYF
>TRBV20-1|17
CSATASGALFNYNEQFF
>TRBV20-1|18
CSARNGRPLYSGANVLTF
>TRBV5-1|16
CASSSQTSWGYNEQFF
>TRBV7-2|12
CASSSYVDTQYF
>TRBV7-2|16
CASSLARRQGDYGYTF
>TRBV18|14
CASSPGQVNNEQFF
>TRBV21-1|16
CASSKVNRGFYNEQYF
>TRBV14|12
CASGSTPETQYF
>TRBV6-5|17
CASSYKVPGYLWGEQYF
>TRBV7-2|15
CASSLDYTGQNGYTF
>TRBV12-3/TRBV12-4|15
CASSSHGLAGETQYF
>TRBV27|16
CASSLSTGPGVDTQYF
>TRBV4-1|19
CASSHNSEGEFSRNTEAFF